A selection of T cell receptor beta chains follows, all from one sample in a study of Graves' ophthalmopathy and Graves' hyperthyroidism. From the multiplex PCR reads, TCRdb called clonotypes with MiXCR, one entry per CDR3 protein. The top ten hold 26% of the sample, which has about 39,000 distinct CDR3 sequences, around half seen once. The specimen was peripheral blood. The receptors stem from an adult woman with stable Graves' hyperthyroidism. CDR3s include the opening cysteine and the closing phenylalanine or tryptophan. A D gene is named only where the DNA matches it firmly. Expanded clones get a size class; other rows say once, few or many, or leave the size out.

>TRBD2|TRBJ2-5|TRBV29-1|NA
TGCAGCGTTGTAGGGAGGGCAGAGACCCAGTACTTC
CSVVGRAETQYF
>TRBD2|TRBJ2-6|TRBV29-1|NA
TGCAGCGTCCGGACTAGCGGGAGTCGCTTAGGGGCCAACGTCCTGACTTTC
CSVRTSGSRLGANVLTF
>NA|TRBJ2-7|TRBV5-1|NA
TGCGCCAGCAGCTTGACCCCCGACCAAACCCACGAGCAGTACTTC
CASSLTPDQTHEQYF
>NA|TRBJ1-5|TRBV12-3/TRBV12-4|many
TGTGCCAGCAGTTTATGGTGGGGGGGCGGACAGCCCCAGCATTTT
CASSLWWGGGQPQHF
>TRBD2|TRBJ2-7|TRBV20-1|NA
TGCAGTGCTACCCGGACTAGCGGGAGAGGCCACGAGCAGTACTTC
CSATRTSGRGHEQYF
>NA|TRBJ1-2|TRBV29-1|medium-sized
TGCAGCGTCGTATGGGGAATCTCTTTAGGCTACACCTTC
CSVVWGISLGYTF
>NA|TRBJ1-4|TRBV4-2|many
TGTGCCAGCAGCCAGAACGGAGGGGGGCGGCCTGAAAAACTGTTTTTT
CASSQNGGGRPEKLFF
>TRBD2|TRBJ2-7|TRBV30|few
TGTGCCTGGAGGGGATTAGCGGGAGAGTCAGGTCTCGAGCAGTACTTC
CAWRGLAGESGLEQYF
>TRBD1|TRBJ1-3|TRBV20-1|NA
TGCAGTGCAAGTCCGGACAGGCAAGAGTACACCATATATTTT
CSASPDRQEYTIYF
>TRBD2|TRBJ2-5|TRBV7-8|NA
TGTGCCAGCAGCTTTCCGACTAGCGGGAGGGCAGAGACCCAGTACTTC
CASSFPTSGRAETQYF
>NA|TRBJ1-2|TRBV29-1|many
TGCAGCGTCGCGGTAGACGGTACTGCGGGCTATGGCTACACCTTC
CSVAVDGTAGYGYTF
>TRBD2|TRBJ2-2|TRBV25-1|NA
TGTGCCAGCAGGGCAGGGAGGGACACCGGGGAGCTGTTTTTT
CASRAGRDTGELFF
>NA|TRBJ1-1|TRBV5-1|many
TGCGCCAGCAGCTTACTCGGGGGTAACACTGAAGCTTTCTTT
CASSLLGGNTEAFF
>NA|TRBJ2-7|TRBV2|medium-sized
TGTGCCAGCAGTGAACTTGGACTATACGAGCAGTACTTC
CASSELGLYEQYF
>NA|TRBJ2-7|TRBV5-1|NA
TGCGCCAGCAGCCGAGACGAGTACGAGCAGTACTTC
CASSRDEYEQYF
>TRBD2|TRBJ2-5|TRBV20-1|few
TGCAGTGCCCCCGGACTAGCGGGCAATCAAGAGACCCAGTACTTC
CSAPGLAGNQETQYF
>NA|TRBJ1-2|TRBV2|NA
TGTGCCAGCAGTGACTCTGGGGCAGTTGGCTACATCTTC
CASSDSGAVGYIF
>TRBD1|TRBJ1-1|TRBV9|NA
TGTGCCAGCAGCAGAACGGACAGGAACACTGAAGCCTTCTTT
CASSRTDRNTEAFF
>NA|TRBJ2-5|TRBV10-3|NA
TGTGCCATCAGTGAGGAGGGGATGATGGAGACCCAGTACTTC
CAISEEGMMETQYF
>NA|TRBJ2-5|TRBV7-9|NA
TGTGCCAGCAGCTTAGGATCGGGGCTTGACAAGACCCAGTACTTC
CASSLGSGLDKTQYF
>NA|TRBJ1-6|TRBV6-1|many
TGTGCCAGCAGTGAGGAGCTACAGGGCTCCTATAATTCACCCCTCCACTTT
CASSEELQGSYNSPLHF
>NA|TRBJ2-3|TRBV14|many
TGTGCCAGCAGCCAGAACCTGAGGGGGGATACGCAGTATTTT
CASSQNLRGDTQYF
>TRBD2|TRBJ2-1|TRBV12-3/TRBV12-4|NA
TGTGCCAGCAGCTCTCTAGCGGGTTACAATGAGCAGTTCTTC
CASSSLAGYNEQFF
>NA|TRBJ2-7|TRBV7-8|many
TGTGCCAGCAGCTTATTCGGGGGCCCGGGGAGAAAAGCGTACTTC
CASSLFGGPGRKAYF
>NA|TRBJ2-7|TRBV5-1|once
TGCGCCAGCAGCTTGGAGGGGCTGGGCTACGAGCAGTACTTC
CASSLEGLGYEQYF
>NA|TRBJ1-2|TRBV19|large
TGTGCCAGTAGTATGCAGAGGGACGACTACACCTTC
CASSMQRDDYTF
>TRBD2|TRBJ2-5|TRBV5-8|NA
TGTGCCAGCAGCTGGGGACTAGCGGGAGGGCGAGGAGAGACCCAGTACTTC
CASSWGLAGGRGETQYF
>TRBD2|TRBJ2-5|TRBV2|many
TGTGCCAGCAGGAGGGGACTAGCGGGAGGGCGAGGAGAGACCCAGTACTTC
CASRRGLAGGRGETQYF
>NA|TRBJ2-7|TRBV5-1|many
TGCGCCAGCAGCTTGGTCCTGGACAGCTCCTACGAGCAGTACTTC
CASSLVLDSSYEQYF
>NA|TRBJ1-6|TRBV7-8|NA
TGTGCCAGCAGCACCCGGCGGGCAACAGGATATAATTCACCCCTCCACTTT
CASSTRRATGYNSPLHF
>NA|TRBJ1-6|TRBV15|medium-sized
TGTGCCACCAGCAGAGACGGGGGCGCCTATAATTCACCCCTCCACTTT
CATSRDGGAYNSPLHF
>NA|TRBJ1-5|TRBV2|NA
TGTGCCAGCAGTAACAGGGCCTCAGTGCCCCAGCATTTT
CASSNRASVPQHF
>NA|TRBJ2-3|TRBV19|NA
TGTGCCAGTAGTAGGTGGGATACGCAGTATTTT
CASSRWDTQYF
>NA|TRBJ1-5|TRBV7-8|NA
TGTGCCAGCAGCTTAGAAGGTGGGCCCCAGCATTTT
CASSLEGGPQHF
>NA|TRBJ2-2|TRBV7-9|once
TGTGCCAGCAGCTTAGAGAGTTGGGGGGAGCTGTTTTTT
CASSLESWGELFF
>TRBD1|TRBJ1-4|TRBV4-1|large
TGCGCCAGCACCGGGACAGGGGGCGAAAAACTGTTTTTT
CASTGTGGEKLFF
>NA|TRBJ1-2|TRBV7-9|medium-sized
TGTGCCAGCAGCTTAGCTGAGGCGCAGGGCTACACCTTC
CASSLAEAQGYTF
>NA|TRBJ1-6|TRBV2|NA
TGTGCCAGCAGTGACCGCTTCTCCTATAATTCACCCCTCCACTTT
CASSDRFSYNSPLHF
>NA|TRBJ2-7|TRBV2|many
TGTGCCAGCTTGCCGGGACACTTCTCCTACGAGCAGTACTTC
CASLPGHFSYEQYF
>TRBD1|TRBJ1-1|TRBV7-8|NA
TGTGCCAGCAGCGATCAGGGGGCCGGGAACACTGAAGCTTTCTTT
CASSDQGAGNTEAFF
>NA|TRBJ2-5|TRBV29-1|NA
NA
CSVEKVGQGQGYTFGSGTQYF
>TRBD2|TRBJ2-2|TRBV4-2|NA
TGTGCCAGCAGTTACCTAGCGGGAAGGGGCACCGGGGAGCTGTTTTTT
CASSYLAGRGTGELFF
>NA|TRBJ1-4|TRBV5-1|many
TGCGCCAGCAGCTTGGCCATGATGTCTAATGAAAAACTGTTTTTT
CASSLAMMSNEKLFF
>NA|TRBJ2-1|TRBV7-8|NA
TGTGCCAGCAGCTCTTACCGGGACGAGCAGTTCTTC
CASSSYRDEQFF
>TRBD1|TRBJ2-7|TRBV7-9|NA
TGTGCCAGCAGCTCTGTTGCAGGGGGCAATGAGCAGTACTTC
CASSSVAGGNEQYF
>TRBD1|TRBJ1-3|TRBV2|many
TGTGCCAGCAGAGGCACAGGGGCTGGAAACACCATATATTTT
CASRGTGAGNTIYF
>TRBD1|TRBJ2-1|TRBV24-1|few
TGTGCCACCAGTGATTCTCGGACAGGCCATTACAATGAGCAGTTCTTC
CATSDSRTGHYNEQFF
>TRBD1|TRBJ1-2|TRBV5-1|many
TGCGCCAGCAGCCCAGGGGGGGGCTATGGCTACACCTTC
CASSPGGGYGYTF
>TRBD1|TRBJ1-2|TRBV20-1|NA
TGCAGTGCTAGGAGGACAGGGGGCGCGGCAGGCTACACCTTC
CSARRTGGAAGYTF
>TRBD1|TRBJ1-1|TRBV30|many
TGTGCCTGGAGGACAGGGGGTAGGACTGAAGCTTTCTTT
CAWRTGGRTEAFF
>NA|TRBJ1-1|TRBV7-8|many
TGTGCCAGCAGCTTAGCCGGTAGGAACACTGAAGCTTTCTTT
CASSLAGRNTEAFF
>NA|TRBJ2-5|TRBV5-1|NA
TGTGCCAGCAGCCCCGGGTGGGGAGAGACCCAGTACTTC
CASSPGWGETQYF
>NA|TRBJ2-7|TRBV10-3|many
TGTGCCATCAGTCCAGGGAATGGGGACGAGCAGTACTTC
CAISPGNGDEQYF
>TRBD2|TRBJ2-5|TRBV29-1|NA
TGCAGCGTTGAAGGTTGGCTAGCGGGAGACCCGGTGGGGGGTAGTGTATTAAGGGCACAGTACTTC
CSVEGWLAGDPVGGSVLRAQYF
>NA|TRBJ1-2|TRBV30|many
TGTGCCTGGGATACAGGGATGTCTACGGGAGGCTACACCTTC
CAWDTGMSTGGYTF
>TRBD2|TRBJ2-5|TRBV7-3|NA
TGCGCCAGCAGCCTTGGACTAGCGGGGCCGATTGAGACCCAGTACTTC
CASSLGLAGPIETQYF
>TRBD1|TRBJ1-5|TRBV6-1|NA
TGTGCCAGCAGTGGAGACAGGGGGCCCCAGCATTTT
CASSGDRGPQHF